These 5 T cell receptor beta chains came from one sample sequenced in a study of T cell clonality in common variable immunodeficiency. Sequencing used immunoSEQ multiplex PCR; TCRdb keeps in-frame clones, though not all of them. Captured here are 35,000 to 50,000 clones, none seen once; the top ten comprise about 0.7%. The sequenced sample was peripheral blood mononuclear cells. All receptors derive from a person aged 18-69 years in good health.

This clone showed up many times. The observed sequence ends 3 residues before the CDR3 terminus, with the missing tail filled in from the germline J gene. Other DNA variants within this sample encode the same CDR3. The V call is TRBV30, the J call TRBJ1-5; no definite D call. Germline V CDR1 and CDR2: GTSNPN, SVGIG (reference sequence). This CDR3 is 13 amino acids long. The V end was cut by 1 base, the J end by 0 bases, with 4 bases between. Incomplete CDR3 DNA: TGTGCCTGGAGTGCAGATAGCAATCAGCCC. Residues: CAWSADSNQP. The whole CDR3 protein is CAWSADSNQPQHF.

The CDR3 bases that were read are TGTGCCAGTAGTATACAGGGTAAGGGCAATCAGCCC. Translating it yields CASSIQGKGNQP. The complete CDR3 reads CASSIQGKGNQPQHF. The chain is built from TRBV19 and TRBJ1-5; the D gene is possibly TRBD1 (5 bases). The read gets to within 3 residues of the CDR3 end, and the germline J gene fills in the rest. The CDR3 runs 15 residues. Trimming took 2 bases from V and 2 from J, leaving 10 bases between them. Per germline, CDR1 LNHDA and CDR2 SQIVND (reference sequence).

Ten or more counts support this clone. The read comes to an end 3 residues before the CDR3 does, leaving the germline J gene to fill in the end. This chain links TRBV19 with TRBJ1-5; D unresolved. From germline, CDR1 is LNHDA and CDR2 SQIVND (reference sequence). V was clipped by 10 bases and J by 1 base, with 17 bases between them. The length of the CDR3 is 15 residues. The CDR3 sequence: CATRGLGRSNQPQHF. The CDR3 DNA, read in part, is TGTGCCACCCGAGGGTTGGGTCGGAGCAATCAGCCC.

This clone has ten or more counts. The CDR3 end falls 3 residues outside the read, so it is completed with the germline J gene. The chain is built from TRBV12-3 or TRBV12-4 and TRBJ2-5, with 7 bases matching TRBD1. The V segment lost 8 bases and the J segment 2 bases; nucleotides outside the gene matches: 8. CDR3 length: 14 residues. CDR3 protein: CASSKGQLQETQYF. Partial CDR3 DNA: TGTGCCAGCTCTAAGGGACAGTTACAAGAGACC.

The sample holds many counts of this clone. The CDR3 end lies 3 residues beyond the end of the read and is filled in from the germline J gene. The chain has TRBV20-1 and TRBJ1-6, with D uncertain. The CDR3 spans 15 residues. Germline lookup yields CDR1 DFQATT and CDR2 SNEGSKA (reference sequence). V was cut by 6 bases and J by 3 bases, with 15 bases left in between. CDR3 residues: CSAQGGDYYNSPLHF. The covered CDR3 bases are TGCAGTGCCCAAGGCGGGGATTACTATAATTCACCC.